This TCR beta chain derives from a study of blood T cell repertoires in COVID-19. Turning to the study itself: T cells, B-cell-depleted T cells, or PBMCs supplied cDNA or gDNA.

Generated by immunoSEQ multiplex PCR, the TCRdb table keeps only in-frame clones and is missing some. This repertoire shows roughly 380,000 clones, 70% to 90% found once; its top ten account for approximately 1.2%. The CDR3 consists of 13 residues. V was shortened by 5 bases and J by 0 bases, with 7 bases between the two germline ends. Germline CDR1 and CDR2: LGHDT and YNNKEL (reference sequence). The study drew participants aged 18 to 89 years from approximately 23 US areas. The sample was PBMCs or T cells enriched from blood (not recorded which). This receptor was obtained from a young man who had recovered from COVID-19. This chain uses TRBV3-1 (or the pseudogene TRBV3-2) with TRBJ1-1; D remains ambiguous. The CDR3 nucleotides read TGTGCCAGCAGCTTCGCGATGAACACTGAAGCTTTCTTT. Encoded protein: CASSFAMNTEAFF.